This T cell receptor (beta chain) was obtained from a study of early T cells in non-severe SARS-CoV-2 infection. Turning to the study itself: It was bulk RNA from unsorted whole blood that was sequenced, and the chains were unpaired.

Per the germline V gene, CDR1 is DFQATT and CDR2 is SNEGSKA (reference sequence). CDR3 length equals 16 residues. V lost 5 bases, J lost 5 bases, and 14 bases stayed unmatched. The TCR library protocol attached unique molecular identifiers to the individual cDNA molecules. A single record per CDR3 protein comes from TCRdb applying MiXCR to the 5' RACE reads. The table shows 42,000 or so distinct CDR3 sequences, with 11% occurring only once. The sample holds many counts of this clonotype. Its target is unknown. Findings and caveats of the study: The study's VDJdb matching favored anti-spike CD8 responses and missed private and CD4 specificities.

The TCR was taken from an adult who was a healthcare worker with PCR-confirmed SARS-CoV-2 infection or an uninfected control (not recorded which). The sequenced sample consisted of whole blood. The chain combines TRBV20-1 with TRBJ2-1; 8 bases are shared with TRBD2. DNA of the CDR3: TGCAGTGCTCCCCCACTAGCGGAGGCGGATAACAATGAGCAGTTCTTC. Translated, it gives CSAPPLAEADNNEQFF.